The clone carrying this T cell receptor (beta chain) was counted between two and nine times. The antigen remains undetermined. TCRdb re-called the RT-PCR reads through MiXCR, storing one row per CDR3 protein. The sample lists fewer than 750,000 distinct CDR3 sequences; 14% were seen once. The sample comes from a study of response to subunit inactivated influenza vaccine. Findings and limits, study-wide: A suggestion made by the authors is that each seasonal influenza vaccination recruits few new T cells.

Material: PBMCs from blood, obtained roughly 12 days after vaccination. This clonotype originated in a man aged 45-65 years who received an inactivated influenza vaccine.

The CDR3 nucleotides are TGTGCCAGCAGCTTAACAGGGCCCGGGTCACCCCTCCACTTT. Translation gives CASSLTGPGSPLHF. The V and J genes are TRBV7-2 and TRBJ1-6; tentative D call: TRBD1 (6 bases). The CDR3 totals 14 residues. From germline, CDR1 is SGHTA and CDR2 FQGNSA. Deletions cut 2 bases from V and 10 bases from J, with 12 bases between.